The 23 T cell receptor beta chains reported below all come from one sample, sequenced in a study of T-cell memory formation after mild COVID-19 listed by TCRdb under 2021. The library was made by 5' RACE. Sequencing instrument: Illumina NovaSeq 6000. The public reads were quality trimmed at Q25 with fastp and then assembled into clones with MiXCR by TCRdb, keeping productive beta chains. Every entry covers one CDR3 protein and lists the most common genes and DNA from its rows. For this sample there are a few hundred thousand distinct CDR3 sequences; approximately 20% appear just once. The top ten hold approximately 21% of the sample. Sequenced sample: PBMCs or a T cell subset sorted from them (not recorded which). The receptors shown here come from a man aged 18 to 29 who had mild COVID-19 (a few samples of this study predate the infection). The sample titles of this study are shuffled in the database, so cell type and time point are left out; the donor was told from shared clones.

The CDR3 spells CSVGEWVGPETQYF. In nucleotides, the CDR3 is TGCAGCGTTGGCGAGTGGGTAGGCCCAGAGACCCAGTACTTC. The V gene is TRBV29-1, the J gene TRBJ2-5, with D hard to call. Looked up from germline, CDR1 is SQVTM and CDR2 is ANQGSEA. CDR3 length: 14 residues. V shed 4 bases and J shed 4 bases, with 16 bases lying between them.

This clonotype was observed a few times. The chain uses TRBV6-4 and TRBJ2-3; TRBD2 matches 7 bases. After removal of 2 bases from V and 0 bases from J, the junction contained 5 bases not matched to a gene. The CDR3 consists of 16 residues. In germline, CDR1 is MRHNA, CDR2 SNTAGT. The DNA of the CDR3 is TGTGCCAGCAGTGACGCCCCGGGGGGAAGCACAGATACGCAGTATTTT. As protein: CASSDAPGGSTDTQYF.

This chain uses TRBV10-3 with TRBJ2-7; D possibly matches TRBD1 or TRBD2 (6 bases each). V lost 3 bases, J lost 3 bases, and 9 bases lay in between. The V gene's germline CDR1 is ENHRY and CDR2 SYGVKD. The CDR3 extends over 13 amino acids. The DNA for the CDR3 is TGTGCCATCAGTGACGAGGGGGGCTACGAGCAGTACTTC. As protein: CAISDEGGYEQYF.

This clonotype turned up a few times. The gene calls are TRBV7-2 and TRBJ2-3, with D perhaps matching TRBD1 or TRBD2 (7 bases each). CDR1 is SGHTA, CDR2 FQGNSA, per germline. The V and J ends lost 5 bases and 0 bases respectively, with 12 bases between them. CDR3 length equals 15 residues. CDR3 sequence reads: CASSIQGGSTDTQYF. The CDR3 DNA is TGTGCCAGCAGCATCCAGGGGGGGAGCACAGATACGCAGTATTTT.

The chain employs TRBV11-2 and TRBJ2-1; the D gene is possibly TRBD1 (6 bases). CDR3 size: 12 residues. Deletions cut 5 bases from V and 10 bases from J, with 12 bases between. Germline V gene data show CDR1 as SGHAT and CDR2 as FQNNGV. The CDR3 is CASSLSQGEQFF. The CDR3, as DNA: TGTGCCAGCAGCCTTTCCCAGGGGGAGCAGTTCTTC.

The chain recombines TRBV4-1 with TRBJ1-4; TRBD1 might be the D (5 bases). CDR1 and CDR2 (germline): MGHRA, YSYEKL. V lost 3 bases to trimming and J lost 8 bases, with 13 bases between them. The CDR3 has 14 amino acids. Here the CDR3 reads CASSQIRAGEKLFF. CDR3 bases: TGCGCCAGCAGCCAGATCAGGGCTGGAGAAAAACTGTTTTTT.

The chain couples TRBV5-1 to TRBJ1-6, with D perhaps matching TRBD1 (5 bases). The CDR3 has 15 amino acids. The germline V gene encodes CDR1 SGHRS and CDR2 YFSETQ. V was cut by 4 bases and J by 14 bases, with 22 bases left in between. As DNA, the CDR3 is TGCGCCAGCAGCGGCGGGGGATTCCCAAGTTGGGCCCTCCACTTT. This encodes CASSGGGFPSWALHF.

A few counts support this clonotype. V usage is TRBV11-2 and J usage is TRBJ2-1; the D gene is possibly TRBD2 (6 bases). This CDR3 is built from 13 residues. The V gene lost 6 bases and the J gene lost 8 bases, with 14 bases spanning the gap. Germline V gene sequence: CDR1 SGHAT, CDR2 FQNNGV. CDR3 coding DNA: TGTGCCAGCAGGAGACTAGGGATGGATGAGCAGTTCTTC. Amino acid sequence: CASRRLGMDEQFF.

The table lists this clonotype with a few counts. The V and J genes are TRBV7-9 and TRBJ2-6; D is possibly TRBD1 (6 bases). Germline values: CDR1 SEHNR, CDR2 FQNEAQ (reference sequence). The ends were cut back, 7 bases at V and 0 bases at J, with 16 bases in the middle. The CDR3 runs to 17 residues. The CDR3 DNA reads as TGTGCCAGCAAAGGGTCCGGACAGAACTCTGGGGCCAACGTCCTGACTTTC. It encodes CASKGSGQNSGANVLTF.

V usage is TRBV10-3 and J usage is TRBJ1-2, with unresolved D. Germline CDR1 and CDR2: ENHRY and SYGVKD. The CDR3 extends over 12 amino acids. Trimming cost V 0 bases and J 4 bases, with 3 bases left between them. Here the CDR3 reads CAISESPYGYTF. CDR3 DNA: TGTGCCATCAGTGAGTCACCCTATGGCTACACCTTC.

The chain links TRBV11-2 to TRBJ1-2; possibly TRBD1 for D (5 bases). Trimming cost V 5 bases and J 3 bases, with 13 bases left between them. Germline loops: CDR1 SGHAT, CDR2 FQNNGV. The CDR3 extends over 14 amino acids. CDR3 in amino acids: CASSPLGQDYGYTF. The CDR3 bases are TGTGCCAGCAGCCCGCTGGGGCAGGACTATGGCTACACCTTC.

The chain uses TRBV7-2 and TRBJ2-3; TRBD2 might be the D (6 bases). This CDR3 contains 14 residues. V lost 3 bases and J 3 bases, leaving 10 bases between the germline ends. Germline V gene sequence: CDR1 SGHTA, CDR2 FQGNSA. CDR3 loop: CASSFMGGTDTQYF. CDR3 coding DNA: TGTGCCAGCAGCTTTATGGGGGGTACAGATACGCAGTATTTT.

This clonotype came up a few times. The chain employs TRBV6-5 and TRBJ1-2; TRBD1 matches at 10 bases. The CDR3 sequence is 15 residues long. The germline gives CDR1 MNHEY, CDR2 SVGAGI. J lost 6 bases, V lost 0 bases, and 4 bases had no gene match. This CDR3 reads CASSYSAGQGHGYTF. The CDR3 DNA is TGTGCCAGCAGTTACTCTGCGGGACAGGGGCATGGCTACACCTTC.

The chain recombines TRBV27 with TRBJ2-1, with 7 nucleotides matching TRBD2. In germline, CDR1 is MNHEY, CDR2 SMNVEV (reference sequence). The CDR3 is 16 residues long. The ends lost 4 bases at V and 4 bases at J; junction bases unmatched: 10. The CDR3 loop reads CASSSFGTITYNEQFF. CDR3 bases: TGTGCCAGCAGTTCGTTCGGGACTATAACATACAATGAGCAGTTCTTC.

This clonotype showed up just a few times. V gene TRBV11-2 combines with J gene TRBJ2-7; a weak D match, TRBD1 (6 bases). The V gene lost 3 bases and the J gene lost 5 bases, with 17 bases spanning the gap. Germline values: CDR1 SGHAT, CDR2 FQNNGV. The CDR3 spans 15 residues. CDR3 residues: CASSLAVAGVHEQYF. The CDR3 DNA follows: TGTGCCAGCAGCTTGGCTGTGGCAGGGGTCCACGAGCAGTACTTC.

This clonotype was detected ten times or more. The rearrangement links TRBV7-9 to TRBJ2-5, with D possibly called TRBD1 or TRBD2 (5 bases each). CDR1 and CDR2 from the germline V gene are SEHNR and FQNEAQ (reference sequence). The CDR3 has 15 residues. V lost 3 bases and J 2 bases, leaving 13 bases between the germline ends. The CDR3 DNA is TGTGCCAGCAGCTTCTGGGGCCTAGCTCAAGAGACCCAGTACTTC. It translates to CASSFWGLAQETQYF. Using reference TRBV7-9 and TRBJ2-5 for the parts outside the CDR3, the full variable domain is DTGVSQNPRHKITKRGQNVTFRCDPISEHNRLYWYRQTLGQGPEFLTYFQNEAQLEKSRLLSDRFSAERPKGSFSTLEIQRTEQGDSAMYLCASSFWGLAQETQYFGPGTRLLVL.

Ten or more counts support this clonotype. The chain couples TRBV6-4 to TRBJ2-1; the match to TRBD2 covers 8 bases. Germline V gene sequence: CDR1 MRHNA, CDR2 SNTAGT. The CDR3 runs 17 residues. With V trimmed by 0 bases and J by 3 bases, 7 bases remained unmatched. CDR3 sequence: CASSDSSGRGDYNEQFF. The DNA for the CDR3 is TGTGCCAGCAGTGACTCAAGCGGGCGGGGGGACTACAATGAGCAGTTCTTC.

Only a few counts were recorded for this clonotype. The genes are TRBV6-4 and TRBJ2-3, with 7 bases matching TRBD2. Germline CDR1 MRHNA, CDR2 SNTAGT. The CDR3 length is 15 residues. The V segment lost 2 bases and the J segment 1 base; nucleotides outside the gene matches: 3. The CDR3 sequence is CASSDGAGGTDTQYF. DNA of the CDR3: TGTGCCAGCAGTGACGGGGCGGGGGGCACAGATACGCAGTATTTT.

V gene TRBV6-6 combines with J gene TRBJ2-3; TRBD1 aligns across 10 bases. This CDR3 contains 21 residues. J was trimmed by 0 bases and V by 2 bases; bases with no gene match: 17. Germline lookup yields CDR1 MNHNY and CDR2 SVGAGI (reference sequence). The CDR3: CASSYVLDQWTGGISTDTQYF. The DNA for the CDR3 is TGTGCCAGCAGTTACGTCCTAGACCAGTGGACAGGGGGTATTAGCACAGATACGCAGTATTTT.

The rearrangement uses TRBV11-2 and TRBJ2-3; D remains ambiguous. Looked up from germline, CDR1 is SGHAT and CDR2 is FQNNGV. Trimming took off 1 base at V and 0 bases at J, with 8 bases between the two ends. The CDR3 has 15 residues. The CDR3 is CASSLGYPSTDTQYF. Here the CDR3 DNA reads TGTGCCAGCAGCTTAGGGTATCCTAGCACAGATACGCAGTATTTT.

The chain couples TRBV11-2 to TRBJ2-7; D call uncertain. V lost 4 bases and J 3 bases, leaving 16 bases between the germline ends. The CDR3 has 15 amino acids. CDR1 SGHAT and CDR2 FQNNGV come from the germline V gene. CDR3: CASSSLVGLGYEQYF. CDR3 DNA sequence: TGTGCCAGCAGCTCCTTAGTGGGATTGGGCTACGAGCAGTACTTC.

This clonotype has more than one count but fewer than ten. The chain has TRBV29-1 and TRBJ2-7; TRBD1 matches at 7 bases. Germline-derived CDR1 and CDR2 are SQVTM and ANQGSEA. V trimming: 5 bases; J trimming: 2 bases; junction bases outside the gene matches: 6. The CDR3 consists of 13 residues. CDR3 protein: CSVRDSGTYEQYV. In DNA, the CDR3 is TGCAGCGTTCGGGACAGCGGAACCTACGAGCAGTACGTC.

With respect to this clonotype: The germline gene is not matched at one end of the junction; a read error may be the cause. V and J are TRBV12-3 or TRBV12-4 and TRBJ1-4, with TRBD1 matching 9 bases. This CDR3 comprises 16 residues. The CDR3 reads CDSSHTQGQGNEKLFF. The CDR3 nucleotides read TGTGACAGCAGCCATACTCAGGGACAGGGTAATGAAAAACTGTTTTTT.